Shown below are 20 T cell receptor beta chains from a single sample sequenced in a study of blood T cell repertoires in COVID-19. Data came from immunoSEQ multiplex PCR; TCRdb stores just in-frame clones and leaves some out. The sample includes roughly 250,000 clones, 87% of them seen just once. The sequenced sample consisted of PBMCs or T cells enriched from blood (not recorded which). The receptor source for this set is a woman in her 30s with acute COVID-19.

The genes are TRBV7-3 and TRBJ1-6, with no clear D. Trimming took off 3 bases at V and 0 bases at J, with 3 bases between the two ends. This CDR3 contains 14 residues. Germline V gene data show CDR1 as SGHTA and CDR2 as FQGTGA. CDR3 nucleotide sequence: TGTGCCAGCAGCTTGAGCTCCTATAATTCACCCCTCCACTTT. Translating gives CASSLSSYNSPLHF.

V and J are TRBV28 and TRBJ1-2, with D possibly TRBD1 on 5 matching bases. The V end lost 3 bases, the J end lost 2 bases, and 16 bases lay between the germline ends. This CDR3 is 16 amino acids long. Germline V gene sequence: CDR1 MDHEN, CDR2 SYDVKM. Here the CDR3 DNA reads TGTGCCAGCAGTTTGAGGTGGGAGGGGACGAACTATGGCTACACCTTC. Translation: CASSLRWEGTNYGYTF.

Here the CDR3 DNA reads TGTGCCACCAGCAGAGTGGCGGGGGGGGATGAGCAGTTCTTC. Its translation is CATSRVAGGDEQFF. J is TRBJ2-1 and V is TRBV15; 9 bases align to TRBD2. CDR1 and CDR2 (germline): LNHNV, YYDKDF (reference sequence). The CDR3 spans 14 residues. Losses at the gene ends were 1 base for V and 8 bases for J; bases not matched to a gene: 3.

The V call is TRBV28, the J call TRBJ1-5, with D perhaps TRBD1 (5 bases). The CDR3 covers 14 residues. The V end was cut by 5 bases, the J end by 11 bases, with 19 bases between. Per the germline V gene, CDR1 is MDHEN and CDR2 is SYDVKM. The CDR3 sequence is CASSIGGASGAQHF. CDR3 in DNA: TGTGCCAGCAGTATAGGTGGGGCTTCGGGAGCCCAGCATTTT.

This chain links TRBV6-2 or TRBV6-3 with TRBJ2-1, with a tentative D call TRBD1 (7 bases). Germline CDR1 reads MNHEY; CDR2 reads SVGEGT. The V and J ends lost 6 bases and 9 bases respectively, with 15 bases between them. This CDR3 spans 13 amino acids. The CDR3 region is CASSANQGGEQFF. CDR3 nucleotide sequence: TGTGCCAGCAGCGCAAATCAGGGGGGTGAGCAGTTCTTC.

This clone appeared a few times. The rearrangement uses TRBV13 and TRBJ2-7; a weak D match, TRBD2 (6 bases). V shed 5 bases and J shed 0 bases, with 14 bases lying between them. Germline V CDR1 and CDR2: PRHDT, FYEKMQ (reference sequence). The CDR3 runs to 15 residues. In DNA form, the CDR3 reads TGTGCCAGCAGCCCAGGGACTTACGGCTCCTACGAGCAGTACTTC. Protein sequence: CASSPGTYGSYEQYF.

V usage is TRBV6-2 or TRBV6-3 and J usage is TRBJ2-7; TRBD2 might be the D (6 bases). With 0 bases removed from V and 0 bases from J, the gap between germline ends came to 12 bases. The CDR3 runs 16 residues. Germline lookup yields CDR1 MNHEY and CDR2 SVGEGT. The DNA of the CDR3 is TGTGCCAGCAGTTACTCCCCGGGACTGAACTCCTACGAGCAGTACTTC. It translates to CASSYSPGLNSYEQYF.

This sequence joins TRBV15 and TRBJ2-3; 13 nucleotides line up with TRBD2. CDR3 length: 16 amino acids. The V segment lost 0 bases and the J segment 4 bases; nucleotides outside the gene matches: 1. The germline V gene encodes CDR1 LNHNV and CDR2 YYDKDF (reference sequence). Here the CDR3 reads CATSRDGLAGADTQYF. The CDR3 bases are TGTGCCACCAGCAGAGACGGACTAGCGGGGGCAGATACGCAGTATTTT.

The chain couples TRBV13 to TRBJ1-2; TRBD1 agrees at 9 bases. The CDR3 is 14 residues long. From germline, CDR1 is PRHDT and CDR2 FYEKMQ (reference sequence). V shed 4 bases and J 6 bases; nucleotides not matched to a gene: 6. CDR3 in amino acids: CASSSPDRGDGYTF. As DNA, the CDR3 is TGTGCCAGCAGCTCCCCGGACAGGGGAGATGGCTACACCTTC.

V is TRBV6-5 and J is TRBJ2-7; a weak D match, TRBD2 (5 bases). Deletions cut 6 bases from V and 3 bases from J, with 12 bases between. This CDR3 spans 13 amino acids. Per germline, CDR1 MNHEY and CDR2 SVGAGI. CDR3 sequence reads: CASRSTSNYEQYF. CDR3 nucleotides: TGTGCCAGCAGGTCTACTAGTAACTACGAGCAGTACTTC.

This clone was seen just once. The chain uses TRBV5-1 and TRBJ2-1, with TRBD2 identical over 9 bases. Looked up from germline, CDR1 is SGHRS and CDR2 is YFSETQ. The V segment lost 4 bases and the J segment 3 bases; nucleotides outside the gene matches: 8. The CDR3 totals 16 residues. CDR3 residues: CASSPGGGGDYNEQFF. In nucleotides, the CDR3 is TGCGCCAGCAGCCCGGGCGGCGGGGGGGACTACAATGAGCAGTTCTTC. The whole variable domain, filled in from reference TRBV5-1 and TRBJ2-1, reads KAGVTQTPRYLIKTRGQQVTLSCSPISGHRSVSWYQQTPGQGLQFLFEYFSETQRNKGNFPGRFSGRQFSNSRSEMNVSTLELGDSALYLCASSPGGGGDYNEQFFGPGTRLTVL.

In regard to this clone: Other DNA sequences from this sample encode an identical CDR3 as well. The chain recombines TRBV6-5 with TRBJ1-4, with D uncertain. The CDR3 spans 13 residues. V was shortened by 6 bases and J by 4 bases, with 9 bases between the two germline ends. Germline values: CDR1 MNHEY, CDR2 SVGAGI. The CDR3 here is CASRAVLNEKLFF. Written as DNA, the CDR3 is TGTGCCAGCAGAGCGGTCCTTAATGAAAAACTGTTTTTT.

CDR3 nucleotide sequence: TGTGCCAGCAGTGGACTAGCGGGGGGGCGTAATGAGCAGTTCTTC. It specifies CASSGLAGGRNEQFF. The chain recombines TRBV2 with TRBJ2-1, with 14 nucleotides matching TRBD2. Germline loops: CDR1 SNHLY, CDR2 FYNNEI. The CDR3 is made up of 15 amino acids. The junction had 3 bases not matched to a gene; V was cut back by 4 bases and J by 7 bases. Filled out from reference TRBV2 and TRBJ2-1, the complete variable domain reads EPEVTQTPSHQVTQMGQEVILRCVPISNHLYFYWYRQILGQKVEFLVSFYNNEISEKSEIFDDQFSVERPDGSNFTLKIRSTKLEDSAMYFCASSGLAGGRNEQFFGPGTRLTVL.

This clone has only one observation. The V call is TRBV5-4, the J call TRBJ1-3, with TRBD1 matching 9 bases. The junction had 9 bases not matched to a gene; V was cut back by 3 bases and J by 8 bases. The CDR3 has 15 residues. Germline V lookup: CDR1 SGHNT, CDR2 YYREEE (reference sequence). CDR3 coding DNA: TGTGCCAGCAGCTCAGGACAGGGGAAAAGAGACACCATATATTTT. Translation gives CASSSGQGKRDTIYF.

The CDR3 nucleotides read TGTGCCAGCAGCCAAGATCTTAGCGGGACTCTCTCCTACGAGCAGTACTTC. The encoded protein is CASSQDLSGTLSYEQYF. The chain combines TRBV4-2 with TRBJ2-7; TRBD2 aligns across 8 bases. Germline values: CDR1 LGHNA, CDR2 YNFKEQ. V shed 0 bases and J 0 bases; nucleotides not matched to a gene: 7. This CDR3 has 17 residues.

The chain has TRBV6-6 and TRBJ1-5, with 7 bases aligning to TRBD1. The CDR3 consists of 14 residues. Trimming at V came to 7 bases and at J to 3 bases, leaving 6 bases not matched to a gene. Germline CDR1 is MNHNY and CDR2 is SVGAGI (reference sequence). The CDR3 DNA reads TGTGCCAGCACTCAGACAGGGAACAATCAGCCCCAGCATTTT. Its protein product is CASTQTGNNQPQHF.

This chain links TRBV7-9 with TRBJ1-2, with D unclear. The length of the CDR3 is 16 residues. Trimming removed 3 bases at V and 0 bases at J, with 14 bases between. Germline CDR1 SEHNR, CDR2 FQNEAQ (reference sequence). The CDR3, as DNA: TGTGCCAGCAGCTTCGACATCACATTAGCTAACTATGGCTACACCTTC. The encoded protein is CASSFDITLANYGYTF.

The chain uses TRBV6-2 or TRBV6-3 and TRBJ1-5; D call uncertain. With 8 bases removed from V and 2 bases from J, the gap between germline ends came to 16 bases. The germline gives CDR1 MNHEY, CDR2 SVGEGT. The CDR3 is made up of 15 amino acids. The DNA of the CDR3 is TGTGCCAGCCGTTTTAAGGGAGTCGGCAATCAGCCCCAGCATTTT. It encodes CASRFKGVGNQPQHF.

This CDR3 is CASSSRGRGYTF. As DNA, the CDR3 is TGTGCCAGCAGCTCCAGGGGACGCGGCTACACCTTC. The V gene is TRBV7-9, the J gene TRBJ1-2; D is perhaps TRBD1 (6 bases). Trimming took off 4 bases at V and 8 bases at J, with 11 bases between the two ends. The CDR3 contains 12 residues. CDR1 and CDR2 (germline): SEHNR, FQNEAQ (reference sequence).

V gene TRBV4-2 combines with J gene TRBJ2-7, with D possibly being TRBD2 (6 bases). Trimming took off 0 bases at V and 3 bases at J, with 12 bases between the two ends. Germline V lookup: CDR1 LGHNA, CDR2 YNFKEQ. The CDR3 spans 15 residues. CDR3 nucleotides: TGTGCCAGCAGCCAAGATCGGGGGATGGGCTACGAGCAGTACTTC. Amino acid sequence: CASSQDRGMGYEQYF.